This TCR beta chain originates from a study of human T cells and chemical hapten exposure. The time point: patch test 2, 6 weeks after DPC sensitization. Treatment reported: therapeutic diphenylcyclopropenone sensitization with weekly scalp DPC. The V gene lost 7 bases and the J gene lost 2 bases, with 17 bases spanning the gap. The CDR3 length is 15 residues. Germline-derived CDR1 and CDR2 are MNHEY and SVGAGI. TCRdb analysed the RACE reads with MiXCR anew, one entry per CDR3 protein. The table lists about 82,000 distinct CDR3 sequences, more than 9% of them singletons. The sample in question was whole blood, obtained in connection with sensitization to the hapten diphenylcyclopropenone (DPC). V gene TRBV6-5 combines with J gene TRBJ1-1; the D gene is possibly TRBD1 (6 bases). This sequence originates from a woman aged 45-65 years with alopecia areata. Some clones in this sample may be carry-over from other donors' samples. The CDR3 sequence is CASKVTRTANTEAFF. The CDR3 DNA is TGTGCCAGCAAGGTAACCAGGACAGCTAACACTGAAGCTTTCTTT.